This TCR beta chain was recorded in a study of Graves' ophthalmopathy and Graves' hyperthyroidism. Study overall: The blood sample was drawn at first diagnosis and before any treatment. Findings and limits, study-wide: Ophthalmopathy progression cases were predicted by the model with 60% to 71% sensitivity and approximately 74% specificity. Blood was where most expanded thyroid clonotypes above 0.001 frequency also turned up.

Investigators amplified TCR beta CDR3 regions from RNA transcripts. In the first round, RT-PCR was carried out with HTBI primers, and a multiplex PCR formed the second round. MiXCR was run by TCRdb on the multiplex PCR reads, yielding one entry per CDR3 protein. Among 400,000 or so distinct CDR3 sequences listed, about a sixth were seen once. This clonotype was detected ten times or more. Antigen: not known. V was trimmed by 4 bases and J by 2 bases, leaving 11 bases between them. CDR3 length: 13 amino acids. From germline, CDR1 is DFQATT and CDR2 SNEGSKA (reference sequence). The source of this sequence is an adult woman with stable Graves' hyperthyroidism. The chain has TRBV20-1 and TRBJ2-5; no reliable D call. Sequences were obtained from peripheral blood. The CDR3 protein is CSATTLGQETQYF. The CDR3 DNA follows: TGCAGTGCTACCACCCTAGGGCAAGAGACCCAGTACTTC.